This TCR beta chain came from a study of T-cell reconstitution after alpha-beta-depleted transplantation in children (TCRdb year 2016). General notes on the study: Using TCR repertoire profiling, the study quantitatively followed how T-cell immune reconstitution unfolded in children after TCRalphabeta/CD19-depleted allogeneic hematopoietic cell transplantation. Study-wide conclusions, independent of this receptor: In some patients, the high TCRbeta diversity seen at day 60 was put down to recipient T cells and intrathymic progenitors that had survived conditioning. The apparently early alphabetaT-cell count recovery about two months after transplant was reportedly dependent on only several hundred rapidly expanded clones derived from non-depleted graft cells. Over the following months the frequencies of hyperexpanded clones went down, and after one year T-cell counts and TCRbeta diversity were mostly credited to newly produced T cells.

In light of the paper, this sample's treatment or condition label describes: allogeneic hematopoietic cell transplantation with graft depleted of TCRalphabeta T cells and CD19 B cells. Transplant recipients were children who received TCRalphabeta/CD19-depleted allogeneic hematopoietic cell grafts. This clonotype was picked up a small number of times. What this receptor recognizes is not known. No much larger clonotype is one base removed from it; base qualities were not supplied. From cysteine to phenylalanine, the CDR3 is 14 amino acids long. The retained sequence is limited to the CDR3, 42 bases, with the frame set at the first base. In the germline V gene, CDR1 corresponds to SGHRS and CDR2 to YFSETQ. V sheds 3 bases and J sheds 2 bases, leaving 11 bases between their ends. Libraries were built with PCR. This sample was sequenced with an Illumina HiSeq 2500. TCR library preparation used molecular barcoding, with unique molecular identifiers applied to normalize quantification of the TCRbeta repertoire. TCRdb itself trimmed the public reads at Q25 with fastp, ran MiXCR and retained productive beta chains. All rows with the same CDR3 protein become a single entry with the most common DNA and genes. In all, the sample holds about 200,000 distinct CDR3 sequences, and roughly 8.3% of those were seen once. 35% of the sample comes from the top ten.

This sequence uses TRBV5-1 and TRBJ1-2; the D region possibly corresponds to TRBD1 (5 bases align). The source was PBMCs, mostly from graft donor cells, collected 360 days after TCRalphabeta/CD19-depleted stem cell transplant. The TCR was taken from a male patient aged 2-10 years who had a stem cell transplant for acute myeloid leukemia, so the T cells may come from the graft donor. The DNA reads TGCGCCAGCAGCTACCTTCAGGGCAACTATGGCTACACCTTC. It specifies CASSYLQGNYGYTF.